Below are 27 T cell receptor beta chains sequenced from a single sample in a study of T cells after yellow fever vaccination. TCRdb analysed the 5' RACE reads with MiXCR anew, one entry per CDR3 protein. Of approximately 70,000 distinct CDR3 sequences in the sample, about 6% were seen once. The starting material was CD8+ T cells sorted from PBMCs, obtained roughly 47 days after the first yellow fever vaccination. Receptors were obtained from a man younger than 35 who received the YFV17D yellow fever vaccine.

This clonotype was picked up many times. V and J are TRBV29-1 and TRBJ1-2; D is uncertain. The CDR3 consists of 12 residues. Trimming took off 1 base at V and 8 bases at J, with 11 bases between the two ends. Germline CDR1 SQVTM, CDR2 ANQGSEA. In DNA, the CDR3 is TGCAGCGTTGAAGCGGGCAGAAGGGGCTACACCTTC. Translated: CSVEAGRRGYTF.

This clonotype has at least ten counts. The chain couples TRBV27 to TRBJ2-7; D uncertain. This CDR3 is built from 15 residues. The V gene's germline CDR1 is MNHEY and CDR2 SMNVEV (reference sequence). V dropped 3 bases and J dropped 4 bases, with 16 bases sitting between them. The DNA of the CDR3 is TGTGCCAGCAGTTTTTTGGGCCAGCAAGGATACGAGCAGTACGTC. This sequence encodes CASSFLGQQGYEQYV.

This clonotype was seen ten or more times. The rearrangement joins TRBV4-1 to TRBJ1-2; the D is unclear. Germline V lookup: CDR1 MGHRA, CDR2 YSYEKL. The V end was cut by 5 bases, the J end by 0 bases, with 10 bases between. The CDR3 totals 14 residues. The CDR3 region is CASSSAVANYGYTF. The DNA for the CDR3 is TGCGCCAGCAGCTCGGCGGTAGCTAACTATGGCTACACCTTC.

The chain carries TRBV7-8 and TRBJ2-7; D is possibly TRBD2 (6 bases). Trimming cost V 8 bases and J 0 bases, with 29 bases left between them. CDR1 SGHVS and CDR2 FQNEAQ come from the germline V gene. The CDR3 spans 19 residues. The CDR3 loop is CASGYPRDGERGSSYEQYV. CDR3 DNA: TGTGCCAGCGGTTACCCGCGGGACGGAGAAAGAGGGAGCTCCTACGAGCAGTACGTC.

This clonotype came up many times. The chain joins TRBV5-6 to TRBJ2-3, with TRBD2 matching over 11 bases. The CDR3 is 16 amino acids. Germline values: CDR1 SGHDT, CDR2 YYEEEE. The J segment lost 4 bases and the V segment lost 4 bases, leaving 8 bases of the junction unmatched. The CDR3 DNA sequence: TGTGCCAGCAGCCGACTAGCGGGGCGAGGGGCAGATACGCAGTATTTT. Translation: CASSRLAGRGADTQYF.

The CDR3 sequence: CASSYSSGGEAFF. In DNA, the CDR3 is TGTGCCAGCAGTTACTCGAGTGGGGGTGAAGCTTTCTTT. The gene calls are TRBV6-5 and TRBJ1-1, with a weak D call TRBD1 (5 bases). The CDR3 has 13 residues. CDR1 is MNHEY, CDR2 SVGAGI, per germline. Trimming took off 0 bases at V and 7 bases at J, with 9 bases between the two ends.

This clonotype was seen ten or more times. This sequence joins TRBV20-1 and TRBJ1-5, with 9 bases aligning to TRBD1. The CDR3 extends over 16 amino acids. Germline-derived CDR1 and CDR2 are DFQATT and SNEGSKA (reference sequence). V lost 1 base to trimming and J lost 1 base; unmatched junction nucleotides: 5. In DNA, the CDR3 is TGCAGTGCTAGAGTAAAAGGGACAGGGAGCAATCAGCCCCAGCATTTT. Its protein product is CSARVKGTGSNQPQHF.

This chain connects TRBV11-2 to TRBJ2-1; TRBD2 aligns across 9 bases. CDR3 length equals 18 residues. V lost 4 bases, J lost 3 bases, and 13 bases stayed unmatched. The germline gives CDR1 SGHAT, CDR2 FQNNGV. This CDR3 reads CASSSQGYLAGLYNEQFF. CDR3 nucleotides: TGTGCCAGCAGCTCGCAGGGCTACCTAGCGGGGCTCTACAATGAGCAGTTCTTC.

This clonotype was detected ten times or more. V is TRBV4-3 and J is TRBJ1-2; D is undetermined. Germline V gene lookup returns CDR1 LGHNA and CDR2 YSLEER. This CDR3 has 17 amino acids. The V gene lost 4 bases and the J gene lost 2 bases, with 20 bases spanning the gap. The chain's CDR3 is CASSPKNGVGLNYGYTF. In nucleotides, the CDR3 is TGCGCCAGCAGCCCCAAGAACGGCGTAGGGCTAAACTATGGCTACACCTTC.

This clonotype showed up many times. The chain uses TRBV2 and TRBJ2-2, with 10 bases identical to TRBD1. Germline trimming cut 10 bases from V and 4 bases from J; bases unmatched to any gene: 12. The germline V gene has CDR1 SNHLY and CDR2 FYNNEI. CDR3 size: 16 residues. The CDR3 DNA reads TGTGCCATTAAAATACCCGGGACAGGGGTCACCGGGGAGCTGTTTTTT. It encodes CAIKIPGTGVTGELFF.

This clonotype was detected many times. This rearrangement joins TRBV4-2 to TRBJ2-2, with D tentatively TRBD2 (7 bases). The CDR3 totals 16 residues. Trimming shortened V by 0 bases and J by 2 bases, and 10 bases separated the two germline ends. Germline CDR1 and CDR2: LGHNA and YNFKEQ. The CDR3 loop is CASSQEAGANTGELFF. CDR3 bases: TGTGCCAGCAGCCAAGAGGCGGGGGCAAACACCGGGGAGCTGTTTTTT.

The sample holds many counts of this clonotype. The chain combines TRBV29-1 with TRBJ2-5, with D possibly TRBD2 on 5 matching bases. V shed 3 bases and J shed 5 bases, with 10 bases lying between them. The CDR3 spans 12 residues. Germline CDR1 reads SQVTM; CDR2 reads ANQGSEA. CDR3 residues: CSVDRTGETQYF. Here the CDR3 DNA reads TGCAGCGTTGACAGGACTGGGGAGACCCAGTACTTC.

This clonotype was seen a handful of times. The chain combines TRBV4-1 with TRBJ2-2; 11 nucleotides align to TRBD2. Germline CDR1 is MGHRA and CDR2 is YSYEKL. The CDR3 covers 16 residues. After removal of 2 bases from V and 9 bases from J, the junction contained 8 bases not matched to a gene. The CDR3 spells CASSQLAGGPHRELFF. The DNA for the CDR3 is TGCGCCAGCAGCCAACTAGCGGGGGGTCCCCACCGGGAGCTGTTTTTT.

The chain carries TRBV4-1 and TRBJ1-2; D uncertain. The CDR3 loop spans 15 amino acids. Germline V lookup: CDR1 MGHRA, CDR2 YSYEKL. The V end lost 0 bases, the J end lost 4 bases, and 12 bases lay between the germline ends. In nucleotides, the CDR3 is TGCGCCAGCAGCCAAGAGGACGGAAGCTTCTATGGCTACACCTTC. This codes for CASSQEDGSFYGYTF.

This clonotype was detected many times. J is TRBJ2-1 and V is TRBV29-1; possibly TRBD1 for D (6 bases). V was cut by 4 bases and J by 5 bases, with 15 bases left in between. Germline values: CDR1 SQVTM, CDR2 ANQGSEA. This CDR3 region has 14 residues. The CDR3, as DNA: TGCAGCGTTGTGGGGGTGCAGGGGAACAATGAGCAGTTCTTC. Amino acid sequence: CSVVGVQGNNEQFF.

This clonotype was observed at least ten times. This sequence joins TRBV6-2 or TRBV6-3 and TRBJ2-1; no reliable D call. Trimming took off 5 bases at V and 1 base at J, with 12 bases between the two ends. The CDR3 contains 15 residues. CDR1 is MNHEY, CDR2 SVGEGT, per germline. CDR3: CASSGIVISYNEQFF. CDR3 nucleotides: TGTGCCAGCAGTGGGATCGTGATTTCCTACAATGAGCAGTTCTTC.

This clonotype showed up many times. This sequence joins TRBV18 and TRBJ2-3; 9 nucleotides line up with TRBD2. The CDR3 runs to 19 residues. Per the germline V gene, CDR1 is KGHSH and CDR2 is LQKENI. After removal of 2 bases from V and 1 base from J, the junction contained 13 bases not matched to a gene. The CDR3 is CASSPVTSGGYSGTDTQYF. CDR3 nucleotides: TGTGCCAGCTCACCAGTCACGAGCGGGGGGTACTCTGGCACAGATACGCAGTATTTT.

This clonotype came up many times. The V and J genes are TRBV15 and TRBJ2-2, with D perhaps TRBD1 (6 bases). The CDR3 consists of 14 residues. Germline V gives CDR1 LNHNV, CDR2 YYDKDF (reference sequence). With 1 base removed from V and 4 bases from J, the gap between germline ends came to 7 bases. The CDR3, as DNA: TGTGCCACCAGCAGAGCCAGGGGCACCGGGGAGCTGTTTTTT. Protein: CATSRARGTGELFF.

This clonotype occurred many times. The genes are TRBV14 and TRBJ1-1; possibly TRBD1 for D (6 bases). Deletions cut 1 base from V and 1 base from J, with 7 bases between. The CDR3 is made up of 14 amino acids. The germline V gene encodes CDR1 SGHDN and CDR2 FVKESK. This chain's CDR3 is CASSQGGQNTEAFF. DNA of the CDR3: TGTGCCAGCAGCCAAGGGGGACAGAACACTGAAGCTTTCTTT.

This clonotype has ten or more counts. The CDR3 region is CASSKAGRDSAETQYF. In nucleotides, the CDR3 is TGTGCCAGCAGCAAAGCCGGCAGGGACAGCGCAGAGACCCAGTACTTC. The chain combines TRBV21-1 with TRBJ2-5; the table names TRBD1, a call not compared with the DNA. TRBV21-1 is flagged as a pseudogene. The CDR3 sequence is 16 residues long.

This clonotype was recorded at least ten times. The V gene is TRBV20-1, the J gene TRBJ2-7, with D hard to call. Deletions cut 4 bases from V and 2 bases from J, with 12 bases between. The germline V gene encodes CDR1 DFQATT and CDR2 SNEGSKA (reference sequence). The length of the CDR3 is 13 residues. In nucleotides, the CDR3 is TGCAGTGCTAAGGACCCGCTTGCCTACGAGCAGTACGTC. This gives the protein CSAKDPLAYEQYV.

This clonotype has ten or more counts. V is TRBV28 and J is TRBJ1-1; D is ambiguous. V lost 6 bases and J lost 10, with 15 bases in between. CDR3 length equals 12 residues. Germline V CDR1 and CDR2: MDHEN, SYDVKM. CDR3 DNA: TGTGCCAGCAGCTCCTACGGAAGAGGAGCTTTCTTT. Its translation: CASSSYGRGAFF. The variable domain in full, completed from reference TRBV28 and TRBJ1-1, reads DVKVTQSSRYLVKRTGEKVFLECVQDMDHENMFWYRQDPGLGLRLIYFSYDVKMKEKGDIPEGYSVSREKKERFSLILESASTNQTSMYLCASSSYGRGAFFGQGTRLTVV.

The table lists this clonotype with a few counts. V gene TRBV4-3 combines with J gene TRBJ1-1; no clear D gene. The germline V and J ends were trimmed by 2 bases and 4 bases, with 8 bases remaining between them. CDR3 length equals 13 residues. The V gene's germline CDR1 is LGHNA and CDR2 YSLEER. The CDR3 spells CASSQLIFTEAFF. The CDR3 DNA is TGCGCCAGCAGCCAATTAATTTTCACTGAAGCTTTCTTT.

This clonotype was counted at least ten times. The chain employs TRBV5-1 and TRBJ1-1, with a tentative D call TRBD1 (6 bases). CDR3 length equals 15 residues. The V gene lost 0 bases and the J gene lost 5 bases, with 14 bases spanning the gap. Per germline, CDR1 SGHRS and CDR2 YFSETQ. CDR3 region: CASSLEGGRRTEAFF. The CDR3 region has the DNA TGCGCCAGCAGCTTGGAGGGGGGGCGACGAACTGAAGCTTTCTTT.

In this sample, this clonotype turned up many times. This rearrangement joins TRBV20-1 to TRBJ2-3; possibly TRBD2 for D (5 bases). The ends were cut back, 5 bases at V and 2 bases at J, with 17 bases in the middle. CDR3 length: 15 amino acids. Germline V gene lookup returns CDR1 DFQATT and CDR2 SNEGSKA (reference sequence). CDR3 DNA sequence: TGCAGTGCTGAAGTCCTCCGGGGTTACACAGATACGCAGTATTTT. This translates into CSAEVLRGYTDTQYF.

This clonotype appeared a few times. The chain couples TRBV10-3 to TRBJ1-5; D unresolved. V was pared by 7 bases and J by 5 bases, with 3 bases between. Per the germline V gene, CDR1 is ENHRY and CDR2 is SYGVKD. The CDR3 is 10 amino acids. The CDR3 loop reads CAIIDQPQHF. The DNA of the CDR3 is TGTGCCATCATAGATCAGCCCCAGCATTTT.

The V call is TRBV12-3 or TRBV12-4, the J call TRBJ1-2; TRBD1 matches at 9 bases. The CDR3 contains 15 residues. Losses at the gene ends were 5 bases for V and 5 bases for J; bases not matched to a gene: 9. This CDR3 is CASSPPTGGTYGYTF. For the CDR3, the DNA is TGTGCCAGCAGTCCGCCGACAGGGGGAACATATGGCTACACCTTC.